This is a list of T cell receptor beta chains from one sample in a study of T cell clonotyping in hematopoietic cell transplantation. Only in-frame clones appear in the TCRdb table, and some are missing; sequencing was by immunoSEQ multiplex PCR. The data contain under 5,000 clones, 85% to 95% of them singletons. Sequences were derived from PBMCs, sampled 180 days after allogeneic stem cell transplant. Receptors were obtained from a male patient in his sixties who had an allogeneic stem cell transplant from a related donor, so the T cells may come from the graft donor. Some clones in this sample may be carry-over from other donors' samples. Both conserved end residues are part of each CDR3. The D gene is left open where the match is weak. Rows may omit the clone size; those that give it use once, few, many or a size class.

v_call: TRBV7-8; j_call: TRBJ2-2; clone_size: .; d_call: .; cdr3_nt: TGTGCCAGCAGCTTTTTGGTGGGGGGCAACTACGTCACCGGGGAGCTGTTTTTT; cdr3_aa: CASSFLVGGNYVTGELFF
v_call: TRBV19; j_call: TRBJ2-6; clone_size: .; d_call: .; cdr3_nt: TGTGCCAGTAGTACTCCGACAGGCTCTGGGGCCAACGTCCTGACTTTC; cdr3_aa: CASSTPTGSGANVLTF
v_call: TRBV19; j_call: TRBJ1-1; clone_size: .; d_call: .; cdr3_nt: TGTGCCACCCGAATAGCGCAGGGTGGCACTGAAGCTTTCTTT; cdr3_aa: CATRIAQGGTEAFF
v_call: TRBV10-3; j_call: TRBJ1-6; clone_size: .; d_call: .; cdr3_nt: TGTGCCATCAGCCAAACAGGGACTGATTCACCCCTCCACTTT; cdr3_aa: CAISQTGTDSPLHF
v_call: TRBV5-1; j_call: TRBJ1-1; clone_size: .; d_call: .; cdr3_nt: TGCGCCAGCGCCCCGGGTGGTTATACTGAAGCTTTCTTT; cdr3_aa: CASAPGGYTEAFF
v_call: TRBV6-4; j_call: TRBJ2-3; clone_size: .; d_call: .; cdr3_nt: TGTGCCAGCAGCGCGGGACAGACCAACACAGATACGCAGTATTTT; cdr3_aa: CASSAGQTNTDTQYF
v_call: TRBV7-3; j_call: TRBJ2-3; clone_size: .; d_call: .; cdr3_nt: TGTGCCAGCGCTCTTATCGGGGGGCTGACAGATACGCAGTATTTT; cdr3_aa: CASALIGGLTDTQYF
v_call: TRBV2; j_call: TRBJ1-2; clone_size: .; d_call: .; cdr3_nt: TGTGCCAGCAGTCCACTAATAAATAACTATGGCTACACCTTC; cdr3_aa: CASSPLINNYGYTF
v_call: TRBV6-5; j_call: TRBJ1-1; clone_size: .; d_call: .; cdr3_nt: TGTGCCAGCAGTTCCGACCTCTCGGGTGAAGCTTTCTTT; cdr3_aa: CASSSDLSGEAFF
v_call: TRBV5-1; j_call: TRBJ2-3; clone_size: .; d_call: .; cdr3_nt: TGCGCCAGCAGCGTACCTAAGCAGGGTTTTGTCTCAGATACGCAGTATTTT; cdr3_aa: CASSVPKQGFVSDTQYF
v_call: TRBV30; j_call: TRBJ1-2; clone_size: .; d_call: .; cdr3_nt: TGTGCCTGGACAAAGACGGCCCGCTATGGCTACACCTTC; cdr3_aa: CAWTKTARYGYTF
v_call: TRBV30; j_call: TRBJ1-2; clone_size: .; d_call: TRBD1; cdr3_nt: TGTGCCTGGAGTGCTCGACAGGGGGCTTACGGCTACACCTTC; cdr3_aa: CAWSARQGAYGYTF
v_call: TRBV15; j_call: TRBJ1-2; clone_size: .; d_call: TRBD1; cdr3_nt: TGTGCCACCAGCAGAGATTCAGGGGGCGCGATCTATGGCTACACCTTC; cdr3_aa: CATSRDSGGAIYGYTF
v_call: TRBV4-1; j_call: TRBJ1-5; clone_size: once; d_call: TRBD1; cdr3_nt: TGCGCCAGCAGCCAATTGATGGGACAGGGGATTCGCTCTCAGCCCCAGCATTTT; cdr3_aa: CASSQLMGQGIRSQPQHF
v_call: TRBV7-9; j_call: TRBJ2-5; clone_size: .; d_call: TRBD2; cdr3_nt: TGTGCCAGCAGCTCACAGACTAGCTTCAGTGGGACCCAGTACTTC; cdr3_aa: CASSSQTSFSGTQYF
v_call: TRBV19; j_call: TRBJ2-1; clone_size: .; d_call: .; cdr3_nt: TGTGCCAGTAGTATAGCTAGCAATGAGCAGTTCTTC; cdr3_aa: CASSIASNEQFF
v_call: TRBV28; j_call: TRBJ1-6; clone_size: .; d_call: .; cdr3_nt: TGTGCCAGCAGCCCGTCCGGGTTCACCCTCCACTTT; cdr3_aa: CASSPSGFTLHF
v_call: TRBV6-5; j_call: TRBJ2-7; clone_size: .; d_call: .; cdr3_nt: TGTGCCAGCAGTTACTCCCAGGGGTACGAGCAGTACTTC; cdr3_aa: CASSYSQGYEQYF
v_call: TRBV2; j_call: TRBJ1-2; clone_size: few; d_call: .; cdr3_nt: TGTGCCAGCAGTGAAAGTATAGAGCACTATGGCTACACCTTC; cdr3_aa: CASSESIEHYGYTF
v_call: TRBV12-5; j_call: TRBJ2-7; clone_size: .; d_call: .; cdr3_nt: TGTGCTAGTGGTTTGGGACGCCAGGAGCAGTACTTC; cdr3_aa: CASGLGRQEQYF
v_call: TRBV25-1; j_call: TRBJ2-7; clone_size: .; d_call: .; cdr3_nt: TGTGCCAGCGCAGGGGAGGGTCACGAGCAGTACTTC; cdr3_aa: CASAGEGHEQYF
v_call: TRBV30; j_call: TRBJ1-1; clone_size: .; d_call: .; cdr3_nt: TGTGCCTGGGGCCTCCTCAGGGGTAAAGCTTTCTTT; cdr3_aa: CAWGLLRGKAFF
v_call: TRBV7-9; j_call: TRBJ2-7; clone_size: once; d_call: TRBD1; cdr3_nt: TGTGCCAGCAGCTTAACGGGACAGGGAGCCTACGAGCAGTACTTC; cdr3_aa: CASSLTGQGAYEQYF
v_call: TRBV5-1; j_call: TRBJ2-2; clone_size: .; d_call: .; cdr3_nt: TGCGCCAGCAGCTGGGGAGGGACAGGAGAGAACACCGGGGAGCTGTTTTTT; cdr3_aa: CASSWGGTGENTGELFF
v_call: TRBV30; j_call: TRBJ2-7; clone_size: .; d_call: .; cdr3_nt: TGTGCCTGGAACCTGGAAACCAACTACGAGCAGTACTTC; cdr3_aa: CAWNLETNYEQYF
v_call: TRBV2; j_call: TRBJ1-1; clone_size: .; d_call: TRBD1; cdr3_nt: TGTGCCAGCAGACGGACAGGGGGCGGTGTGGTGAAAGCTTTCTTT; cdr3_aa: CASRRTGGGVVKAFF
v_call: TRBV6-5; j_call: TRBJ2-7; clone_size: .; d_call: TRBD2; cdr3_nt: TGTGCCAGCAGTTACTCGAGCGGGGATGGATCGTACTTC; cdr3_aa: CASSYSSGDGSYF
v_call: TRBV5-1; j_call: TRBJ1-1; clone_size: .; d_call: .; cdr3_nt: TGCGCCAGCAGCTATGAGGTGTACACTGAAGCTTTCTTT; cdr3_aa: CASSYEVYTEAFF
v_call: TRBV5-1; j_call: TRBJ2-1; clone_size: once; d_call: TRBD2; cdr3_nt: TGCGCCAGCAGCTTGGTGACTAGCGACAATGAGCAGTTCTTC; cdr3_aa: CASSLVTSDNEQFF
v_call: TRBV6-6; j_call: TRBJ2-7; clone_size: .; d_call: .; cdr3_nt: TGTGCCAGCGGACCGGGAACACCCTACGAGCAGTACTTC; cdr3_aa: CASGPGTPYEQYF
v_call: TRBV6-5; j_call: TRBJ2-5; clone_size: .; d_call: TRBD2; cdr3_nt: TGTGCCAGCAGCCGCCTCCAAGGCGGGGGGACCCAGTACTTC; cdr3_aa: CASSRLQGGGTQYF
v_call: TRBV6-5; j_call: TRBJ2-4; clone_size: .; d_call: .; cdr3_nt: TGTGCCAGCAGTTACGAACATCGTGGCATTCAGTACTTC; cdr3_aa: CASSYEHRGIQYF